This T cell receptor beta chain is drawn from a study of blood T cell repertoires in COVID-19. Whole-study context: Nucleic acid was either cDNA or gDNA, and it came from T cells, B-cell-depleted T cells, or PBMCs.

In the original analysis: It was from reference gene primer amplification that nucleated cell counts were estimated. Profiled with immunoSEQ multiplex PCR; TCRdb holds only in-frame clones, not every one. That table furnishes V, J and clone size, whereas the DNA furnished D and trimming. This table holds about 70,000 clones, around 91% found once. CDR1 LGHNA and CDR2 YSLEER come from the germline V gene. Unmatched junction bases numbered 1, after V lost 1 base and J lost 6 bases. This CDR3 is built from 15 residues. The chain carries TRBV4-3 and TRBJ2-7, with 15 nucleotides matching TRBD2. The receptor was isolated from a human donor in a cohort sampled during active COVID-19. The sequenced material came from peripheral blood. CDR3 region: CASSQGTSGGAEQYF. CDR3 coding DNA: TGCGCCAGCAGCCAAGGGACTAGCGGGGGGGCCGAGCAGTACTTC.